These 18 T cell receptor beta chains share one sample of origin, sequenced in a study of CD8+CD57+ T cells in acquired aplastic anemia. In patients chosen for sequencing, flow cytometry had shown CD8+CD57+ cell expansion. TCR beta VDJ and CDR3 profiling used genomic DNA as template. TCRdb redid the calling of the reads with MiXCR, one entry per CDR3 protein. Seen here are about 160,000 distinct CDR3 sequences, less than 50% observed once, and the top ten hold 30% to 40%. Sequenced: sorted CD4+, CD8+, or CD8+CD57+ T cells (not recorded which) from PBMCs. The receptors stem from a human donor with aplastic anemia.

The chain's CDR3 is CACGVIYEQFF. The CDR3 coding sequence is TGTGCCTGCGGAGTCATTTATGAGCAGTTCTTC. The chain has TRBV30 and TRBJ2-1, with D uncertain. Germline CDR1 reads GTSNPN; CDR2 reads SVGIG (reference sequence). V was cut by 6 bases and J by 8 bases, with 11 bases left in between. The CDR3 covers 11 residues.

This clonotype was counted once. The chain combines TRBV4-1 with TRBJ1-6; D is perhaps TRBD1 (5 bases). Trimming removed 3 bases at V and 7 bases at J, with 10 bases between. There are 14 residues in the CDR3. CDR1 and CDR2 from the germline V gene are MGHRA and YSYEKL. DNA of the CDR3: TGCGCCAGCAGCCAGCAGGGTATCAATTCACCCCTCCACTTT. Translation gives CASSQQGINSPLHF.

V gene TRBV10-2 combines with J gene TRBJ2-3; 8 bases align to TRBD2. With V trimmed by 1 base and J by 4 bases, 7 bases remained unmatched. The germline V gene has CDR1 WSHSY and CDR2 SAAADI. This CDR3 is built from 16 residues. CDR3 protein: CASSEFEREFSDTQYF. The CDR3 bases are TGCGCCAGCAGTGAGTTCGAGCGGGAGTTCTCAGATACGCAGTATTTT.

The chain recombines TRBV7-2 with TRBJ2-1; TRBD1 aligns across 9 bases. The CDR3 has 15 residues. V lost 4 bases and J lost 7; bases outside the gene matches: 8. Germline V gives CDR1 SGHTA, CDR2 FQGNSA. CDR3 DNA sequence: TGTGCCAGCAGCTCAGCCGGGACAGGGCGGAATGAGCAGTTCTTC. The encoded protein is CASSSAGTGRNEQFF.

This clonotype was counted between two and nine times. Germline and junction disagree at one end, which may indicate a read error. For the CDR3, the DNA is TGTGCTAGCAGCTCGGACGAGACCCAGTACTTC. Translated, it gives CASSSDETQYF. V usage is TRBV7-7 and J usage is TRBJ2-5, with unresolved D. In germline, CDR1 is SSHAT, CDR2 FNYEAQ (reference sequence). The CDR3 extends over 11 amino acids.

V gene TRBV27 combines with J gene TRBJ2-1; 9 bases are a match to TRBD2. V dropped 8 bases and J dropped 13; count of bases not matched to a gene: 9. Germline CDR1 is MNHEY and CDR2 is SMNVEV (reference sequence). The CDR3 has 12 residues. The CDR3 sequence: CASGTPGLAQFF. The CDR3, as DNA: TGTGCCAGCGGTACCCCGGGACTAGCCCAGTTCTTC.

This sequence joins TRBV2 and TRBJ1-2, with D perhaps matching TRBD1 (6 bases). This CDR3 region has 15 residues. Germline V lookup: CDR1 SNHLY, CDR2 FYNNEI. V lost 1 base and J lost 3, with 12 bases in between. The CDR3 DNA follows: TGTGCCAGCAGTGAAGATTCAGGGGAGTACTATGGCTACACCTTC. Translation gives CASSEDSGEYYGYTF.

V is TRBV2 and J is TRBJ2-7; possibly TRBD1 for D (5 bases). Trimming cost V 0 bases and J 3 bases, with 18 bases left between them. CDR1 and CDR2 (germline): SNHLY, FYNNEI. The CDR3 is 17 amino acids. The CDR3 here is CASSEARRGREYYEQYF. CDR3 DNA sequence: TGTGCCAGCAGTGAAGCGCGAAGGGGCAGAGAATACTACGAGCAGTACTTC.

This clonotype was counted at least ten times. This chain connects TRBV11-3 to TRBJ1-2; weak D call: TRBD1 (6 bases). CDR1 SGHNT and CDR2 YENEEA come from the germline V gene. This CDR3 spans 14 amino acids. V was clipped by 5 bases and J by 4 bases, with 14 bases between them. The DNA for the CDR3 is TGTGCCAGCAGCCAAAGGACAGCCCTCTATGGCTACACCTTC. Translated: CASSQRTALYGYTF. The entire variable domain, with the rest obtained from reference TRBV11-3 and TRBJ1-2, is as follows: EAGVVQSPRYKIIEKKQPVAFWCNPISGHNTLYWYLQNLGQGPELLIRYENEEAVDDSQLPKDRFSAERLKGVDSTLKIQPAELGDSAVYLCASSQRTALYGYTFGSGTRLTVV.

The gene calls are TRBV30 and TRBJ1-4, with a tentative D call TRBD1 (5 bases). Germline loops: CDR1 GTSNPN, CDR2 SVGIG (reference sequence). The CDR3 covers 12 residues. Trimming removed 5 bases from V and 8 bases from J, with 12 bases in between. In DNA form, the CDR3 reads TGTGCCTGGGCCGGGACGCCGGAAAAACTGTTTTTT. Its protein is CAWAGTPEKLFF.

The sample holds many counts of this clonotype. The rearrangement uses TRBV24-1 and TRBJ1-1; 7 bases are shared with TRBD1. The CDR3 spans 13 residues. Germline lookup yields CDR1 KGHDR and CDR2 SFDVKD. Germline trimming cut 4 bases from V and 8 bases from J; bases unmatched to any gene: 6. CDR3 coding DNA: TGTGCCACCAGTGAACAGCCGACAGGGGAAGCTTTCTTT. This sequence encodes CATSEQPTGEAFF.

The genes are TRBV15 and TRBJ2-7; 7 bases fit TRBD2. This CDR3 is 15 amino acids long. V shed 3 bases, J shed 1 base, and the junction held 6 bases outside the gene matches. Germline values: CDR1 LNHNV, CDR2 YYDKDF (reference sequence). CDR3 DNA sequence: TGTGCCACCAGCAGTGTGGGGGGGTCTTCCTACGAGCAGTACTTC. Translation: CATSSVGGSSYEQYF.

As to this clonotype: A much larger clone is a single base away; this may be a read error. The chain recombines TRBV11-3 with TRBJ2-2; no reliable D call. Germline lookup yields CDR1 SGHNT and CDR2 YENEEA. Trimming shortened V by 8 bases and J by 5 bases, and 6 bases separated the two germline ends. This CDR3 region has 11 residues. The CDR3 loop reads CASGETGELFF. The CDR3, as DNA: TGTGCCAGCGGAGAGACCGGGGAGCTGTTTTTT.

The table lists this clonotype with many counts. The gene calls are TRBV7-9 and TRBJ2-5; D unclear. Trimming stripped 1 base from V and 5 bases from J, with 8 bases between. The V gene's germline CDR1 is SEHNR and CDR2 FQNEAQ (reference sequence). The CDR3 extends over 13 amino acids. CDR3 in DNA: TGTGCCAGCAGCTTAGAGGAGTGGGAGACCCAGTACTTC. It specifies CASSLEEWETQYF.

The CDR3 DNA reads as TGTGCCAGCACCATCGACAGGACGGGTACTGAAGCTTTCTTT. Protein: CASTIDRTGTEAFF. The chain combines TRBV2 with TRBJ1-1, with TRBD1 as a possible D gene (6 bases). The CDR3 consists of 14 residues. The germline V gene encodes CDR1 SNHLY and CDR2 FYNNEI. V lost 7 bases, J lost 5 bases, and 17 bases lay in between. Together with reference TRBV2 and TRBJ1-1, the CDR3 gives the full variable domain: EPEVTQTPSHQVTQMGQEVILRCVPISNHLYFYWYRQILGQKVEFLVSFYNNEISEKSEIFDDQFSVERPDGSNFTLKIRSTKLEDSAMYFCASTIDRTGTEAFFGQGTRLTVV.

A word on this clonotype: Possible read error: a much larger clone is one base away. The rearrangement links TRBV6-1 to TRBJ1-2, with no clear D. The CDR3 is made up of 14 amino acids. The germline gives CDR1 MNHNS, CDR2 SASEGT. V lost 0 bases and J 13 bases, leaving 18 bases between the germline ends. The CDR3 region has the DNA TGTGCCAGCAGTGAAGCGGGCCTGGGTGTAGAAGGCACCTTC. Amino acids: CASSEAGLGVEGTF.

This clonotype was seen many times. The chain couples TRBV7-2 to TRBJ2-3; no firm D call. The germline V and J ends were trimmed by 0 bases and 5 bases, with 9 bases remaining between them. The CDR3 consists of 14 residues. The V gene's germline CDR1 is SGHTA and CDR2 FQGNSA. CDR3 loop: CASSLAGIEDTQYF. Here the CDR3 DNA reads TGTGCCAGCAGCTTAGCCGGAATTGAAGATACGCAGTATTTT. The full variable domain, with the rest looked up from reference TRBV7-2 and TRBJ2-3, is GAGVSQSPSNKVTEKGKDVELRCDPISGHTALYWYRQSLGQGLEFLIYFQGNSAPDKSGLPSDRFSAERTGGSVSTLTIQRTQQEDSAVYLCASSLAGIEDTQYFGPGTRLTVL.

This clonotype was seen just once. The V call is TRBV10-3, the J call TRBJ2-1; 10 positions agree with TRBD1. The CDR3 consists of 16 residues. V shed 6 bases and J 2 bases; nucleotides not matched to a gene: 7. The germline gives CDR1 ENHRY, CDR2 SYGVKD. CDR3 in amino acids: CAISAGTGAAYNEQFF. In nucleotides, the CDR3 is TGTGCCATCAGCGCCGGGACAGGGGCAGCCTACAATGAGCAGTTCTTC.